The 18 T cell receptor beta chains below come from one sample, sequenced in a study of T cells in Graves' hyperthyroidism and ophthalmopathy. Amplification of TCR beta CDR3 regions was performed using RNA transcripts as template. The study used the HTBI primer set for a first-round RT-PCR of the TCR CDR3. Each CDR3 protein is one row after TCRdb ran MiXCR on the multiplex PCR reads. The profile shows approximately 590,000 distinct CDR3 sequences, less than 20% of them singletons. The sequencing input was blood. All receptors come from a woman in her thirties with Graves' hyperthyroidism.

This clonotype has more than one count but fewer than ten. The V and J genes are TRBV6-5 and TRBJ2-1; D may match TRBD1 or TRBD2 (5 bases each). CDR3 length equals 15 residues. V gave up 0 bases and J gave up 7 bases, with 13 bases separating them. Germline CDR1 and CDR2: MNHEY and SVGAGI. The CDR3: CASSYSHGTGNEQFF. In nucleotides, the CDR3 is TGTGCCAGCAGTTACTCACACGGGACGGGGAATGAGCAGTTCTTC.

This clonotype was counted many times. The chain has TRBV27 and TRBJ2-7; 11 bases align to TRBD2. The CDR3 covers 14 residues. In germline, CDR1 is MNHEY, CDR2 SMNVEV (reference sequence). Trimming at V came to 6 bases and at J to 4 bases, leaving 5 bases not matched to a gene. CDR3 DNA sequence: TGTGCCAGCAGCGGGACTAGCGGCCTATACGAGCAGTACTTC. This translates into CASSGTSGLYEQYF.

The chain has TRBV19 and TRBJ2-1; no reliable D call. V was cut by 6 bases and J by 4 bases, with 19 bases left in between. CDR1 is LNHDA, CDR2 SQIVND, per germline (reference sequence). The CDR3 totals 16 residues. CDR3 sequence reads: CASRVNTGPLYNEQFF. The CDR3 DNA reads TGTGCCAGTAGGGTGAACACCGGGCCCCTTTACAATGAGCAGTTCTTC.

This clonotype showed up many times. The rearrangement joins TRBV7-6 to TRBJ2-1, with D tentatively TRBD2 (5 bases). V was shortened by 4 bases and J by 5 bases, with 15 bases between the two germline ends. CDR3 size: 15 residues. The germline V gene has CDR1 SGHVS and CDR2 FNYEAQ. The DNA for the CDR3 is TGTGCCAGCAGCTGGGCGGGCAAAGTCCACAATGAGCAGTTCTTC. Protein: CASSWAGKVHNEQFF.

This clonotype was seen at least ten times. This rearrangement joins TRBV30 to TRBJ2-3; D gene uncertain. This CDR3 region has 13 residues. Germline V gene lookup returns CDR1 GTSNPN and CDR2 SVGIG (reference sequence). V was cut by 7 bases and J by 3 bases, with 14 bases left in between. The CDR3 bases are TGTGCCTCCCGACGGGTGGGGACAGATACGCAGTATTTT. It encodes CASRRVGTDTQYF.

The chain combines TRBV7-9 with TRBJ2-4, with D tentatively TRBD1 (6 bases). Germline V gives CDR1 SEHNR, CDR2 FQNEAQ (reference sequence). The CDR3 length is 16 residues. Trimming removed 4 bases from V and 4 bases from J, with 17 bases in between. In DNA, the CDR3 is TGTGCCAGCAGCTATGGGGGCGGAGTAATTAAAAACATTCAGTACTTC. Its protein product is CASSYGGGVIKNIQYF.

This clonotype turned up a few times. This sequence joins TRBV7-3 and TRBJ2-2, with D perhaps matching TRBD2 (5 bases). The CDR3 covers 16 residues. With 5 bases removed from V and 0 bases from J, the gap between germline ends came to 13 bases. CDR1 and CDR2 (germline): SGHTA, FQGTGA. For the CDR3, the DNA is TGTGCCAGCAGCCCTTGGACGGGAACGAACACCGGGGAGCTGTTTTTT. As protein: CASSPWTGTNTGELFF. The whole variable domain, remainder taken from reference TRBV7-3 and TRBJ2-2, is GAGVSQTPSNKVTEKGKYVELRCDPISGHTALYWYRQSLGQGPEFLIYFQGTGAADDSGLPNDRFFAVRPEGSVSTLKIQRTERGDSAVYLCASSPWTGTNTGELFFGEGSRLTVL.

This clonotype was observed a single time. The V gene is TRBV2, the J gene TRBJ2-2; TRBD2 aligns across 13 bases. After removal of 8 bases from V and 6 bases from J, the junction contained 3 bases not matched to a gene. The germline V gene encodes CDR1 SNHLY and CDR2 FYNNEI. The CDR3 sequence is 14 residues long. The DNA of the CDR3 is TGTGCCAGCCGACTAGCGGGGGGCTCCGGGGAGCTGTTTTTT. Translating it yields CASRLAGGSGELFF.

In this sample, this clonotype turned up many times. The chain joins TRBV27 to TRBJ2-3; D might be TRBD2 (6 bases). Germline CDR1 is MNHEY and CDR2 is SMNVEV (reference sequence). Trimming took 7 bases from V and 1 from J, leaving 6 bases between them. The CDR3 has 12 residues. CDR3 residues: CASTGGTDTQYF. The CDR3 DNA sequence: TGTGCCAGCACGGGGGGCACAGATACGCAGTATTTT.

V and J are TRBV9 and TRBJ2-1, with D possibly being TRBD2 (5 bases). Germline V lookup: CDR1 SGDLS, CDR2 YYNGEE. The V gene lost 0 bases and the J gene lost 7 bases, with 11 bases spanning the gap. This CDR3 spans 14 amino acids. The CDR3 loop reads CASSVAPSQNEQFF. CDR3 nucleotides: TGTGCCAGCAGCGTAGCCCCTAGCCAGAATGAGCAGTTCTTC.

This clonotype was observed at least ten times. CDR3 loop: CASSLSLNQPQHF. The CDR3 coding sequence is TGTGCCAGCAGTTTGTCCCTTAATCAGCCCCAGCATTTT. The chain recombines TRBV7-2 with TRBJ1-5; D is unresolved. The CDR3 contains 13 residues. V lost 6 bases, J lost 4 bases, and 10 bases lay in between. Germline CDR1 is SGHTA and CDR2 is FQGNSA.

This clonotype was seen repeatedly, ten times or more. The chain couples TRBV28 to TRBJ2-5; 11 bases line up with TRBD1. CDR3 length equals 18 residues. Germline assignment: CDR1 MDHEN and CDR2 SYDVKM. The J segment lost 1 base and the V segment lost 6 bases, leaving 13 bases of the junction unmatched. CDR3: CASSNGQGAGLVQETQYF. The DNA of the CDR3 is TGTGCCAGCAGCAACGGACAGGGGGCCGGACTAGTCCAAGAGACCCAGTACTTC.

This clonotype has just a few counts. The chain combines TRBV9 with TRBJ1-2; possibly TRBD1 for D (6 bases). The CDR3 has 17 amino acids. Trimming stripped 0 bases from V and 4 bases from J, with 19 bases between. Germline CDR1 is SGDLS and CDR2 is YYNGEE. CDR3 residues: CASSVALTGPSVYGYTF. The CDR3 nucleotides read TGTGCCAGCAGCGTAGCACTGACAGGCCCTTCTGTCTATGGCTACACCTTC.

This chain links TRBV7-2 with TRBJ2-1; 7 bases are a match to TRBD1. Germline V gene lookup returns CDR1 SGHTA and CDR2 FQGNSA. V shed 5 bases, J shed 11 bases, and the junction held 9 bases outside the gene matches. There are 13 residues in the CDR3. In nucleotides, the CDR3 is TGTGCCAGCAGCCTCGGGACAGACACACAGCAGTTCTTC. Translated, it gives CASSLGTDTQQFF.

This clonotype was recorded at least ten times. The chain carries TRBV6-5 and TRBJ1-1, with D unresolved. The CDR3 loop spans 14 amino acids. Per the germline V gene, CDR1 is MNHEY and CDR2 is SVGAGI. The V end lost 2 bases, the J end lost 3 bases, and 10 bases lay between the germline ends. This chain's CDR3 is CASSYGSVDTEAFF. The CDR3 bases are TGTGCCAGCAGTTACGGGTCAGTTGACACTGAAGCTTTCTTT.

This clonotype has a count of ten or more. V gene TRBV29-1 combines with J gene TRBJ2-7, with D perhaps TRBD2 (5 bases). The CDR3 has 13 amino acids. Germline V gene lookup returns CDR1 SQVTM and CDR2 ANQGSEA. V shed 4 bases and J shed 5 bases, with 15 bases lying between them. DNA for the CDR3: TGCAGCGTTGGTAAGGAGGTTTGGGACGAGCAGTACTTC. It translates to CSVGKEVWDEQYF.

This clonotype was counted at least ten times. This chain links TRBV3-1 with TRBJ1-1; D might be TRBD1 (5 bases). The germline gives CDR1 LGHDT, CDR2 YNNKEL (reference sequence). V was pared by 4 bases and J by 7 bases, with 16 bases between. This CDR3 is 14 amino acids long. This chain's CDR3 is CASSLTGQGREAFF. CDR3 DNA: TGTGCCAGCAGCCTCACCGGGCAGGGACGTGAAGCTTTCTTT.

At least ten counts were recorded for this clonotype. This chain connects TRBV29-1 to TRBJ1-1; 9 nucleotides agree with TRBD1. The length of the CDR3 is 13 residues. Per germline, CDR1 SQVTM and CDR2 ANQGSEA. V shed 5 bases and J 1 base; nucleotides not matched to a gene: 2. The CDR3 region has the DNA TGCAGCGTTACGGACAGGGGGAACACTGAAGCTTTCTTT. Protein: CSVTDRGNTEAFF. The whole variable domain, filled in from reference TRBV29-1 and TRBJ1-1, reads SAVISQKPSRDICQRGTSLTIQCQVDSQVTMMFWYRQQPGQSLTLIATANQGSEATYESGFVIDKFPISRPNLTFSTLTVSNMSPEDSSIYLCSVTDRGNTEAFFGQGTRLTVV.